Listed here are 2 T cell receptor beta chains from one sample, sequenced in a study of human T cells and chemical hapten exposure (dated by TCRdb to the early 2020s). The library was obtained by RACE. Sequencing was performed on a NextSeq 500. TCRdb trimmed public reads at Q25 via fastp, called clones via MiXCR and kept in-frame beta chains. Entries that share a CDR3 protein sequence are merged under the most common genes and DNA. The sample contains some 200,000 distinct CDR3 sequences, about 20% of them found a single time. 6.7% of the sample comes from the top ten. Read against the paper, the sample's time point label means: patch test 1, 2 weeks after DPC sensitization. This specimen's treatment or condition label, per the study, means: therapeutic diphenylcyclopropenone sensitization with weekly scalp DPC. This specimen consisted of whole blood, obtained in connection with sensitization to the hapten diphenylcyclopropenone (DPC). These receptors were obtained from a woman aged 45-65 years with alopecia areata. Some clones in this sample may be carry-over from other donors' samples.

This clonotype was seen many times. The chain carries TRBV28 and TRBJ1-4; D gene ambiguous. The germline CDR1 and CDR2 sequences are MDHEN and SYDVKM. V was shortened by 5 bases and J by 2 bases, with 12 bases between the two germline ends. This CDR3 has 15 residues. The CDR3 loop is CASSGWTETNEKLFF. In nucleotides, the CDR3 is TGTGCCAGCAGTGGCTGGACCGAGACTAATGAAAAACTGTTTTTT.

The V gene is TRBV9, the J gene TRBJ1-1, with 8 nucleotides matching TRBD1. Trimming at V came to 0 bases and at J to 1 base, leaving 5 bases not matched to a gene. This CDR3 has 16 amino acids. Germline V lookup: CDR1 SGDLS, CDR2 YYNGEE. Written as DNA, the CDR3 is TGTGCCAGCAGCGTAGAGGGGGACAGGAGGAACACTGAAGCTTTCTTT. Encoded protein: CASSVEGDRRNTEAFF.